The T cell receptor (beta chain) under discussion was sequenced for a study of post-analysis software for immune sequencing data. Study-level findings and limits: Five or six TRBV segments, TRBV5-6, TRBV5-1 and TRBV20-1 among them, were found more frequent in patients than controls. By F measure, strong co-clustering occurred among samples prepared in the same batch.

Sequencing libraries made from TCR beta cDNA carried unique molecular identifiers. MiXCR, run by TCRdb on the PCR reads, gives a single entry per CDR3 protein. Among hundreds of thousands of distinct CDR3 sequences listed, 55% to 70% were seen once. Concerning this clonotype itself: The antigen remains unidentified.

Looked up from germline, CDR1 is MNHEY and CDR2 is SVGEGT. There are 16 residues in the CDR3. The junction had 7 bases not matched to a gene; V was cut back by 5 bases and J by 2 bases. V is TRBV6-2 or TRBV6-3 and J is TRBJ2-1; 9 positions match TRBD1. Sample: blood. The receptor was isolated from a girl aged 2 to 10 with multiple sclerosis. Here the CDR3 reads CASSGLTGGAYNEQFF. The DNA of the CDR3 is TGTGCCAGCAGTGGGCTGACAGGGGGAGCCTACAATGAGCAGTTCTTC.